This is a list of T cell receptor beta chains from one sample in a study of blood T cell repertoires in COVID-19. The method was immunoSEQ multiplex PCR; TCRdb's version includes in-frame clones alone and lacks a portion of them. The repertoire consists of fewer than 300,000 clones, with 88% occurring once and the leading ten covering 0.99%. The material sequenced was peripheral blood. The receptor set was obtained from a woman aged 40 to 50 who had recovered from COVID-19. Each CDR3 is given with its conserved first and last residue. Each record gives: J gene, D gene, V gene, clone size, CDR3 protein, CDR3 DNA. A D gene is named only where the DNA matches it firmly. Size is stated for part of the rows, as once, few or many counts, or as a class when the clone is expanded.

>TRBJ2-1|TRBD1|TRBV7-9|-
CASSLPRTGSSYNEQFF
TGTGCCAGCAGCTTACCTCGGACAGGGAGCTCCTACAATGAGCAGTTCTTC
>TRBJ2-1|TRBD2|TRBV7-2|-
CASRRTSGALGQFF
TGTGCCAGCAGGAGGACTAGCGGAGCCCTGGGGCAGTTCTTC
>TRBJ1-1|TRBD1|TRBV12-3/TRBV12-4|-
CASSPGTAEAFF
TGTGCCAGCAGCCCCGGGACAGCTGAAGCTTTCTTT
>TRBJ1-1|TRBD1|TRBV30|-
CAWSGDRNTEAFF
TGTGCCTGGAGTGGGGACAGGAACACTGAAGCTTTCTTT
>TRBJ1-2|-|TRBV30|-
CAWSAPAAGGYTF
TGTGCCTGGAGTGCCCCAGCGGCGGGTGGCTACACCTTC
>TRBJ1-3|-|TRBV11-3|-
CASSPSAGNTIYF
TGTGCCAGCAGCCCCTCGGCTGGAAACACCATATATTTT
>TRBJ2-7|-|TRBV7-9|-
CASSRRDNPWEQYF
TGTGCCAGCAGCCGTCGGGACAACCCGTGGGAGCAGTACTTC
>TRBJ1-3|TRBD1|TRBV25-1|-
CASSSGTGPGNTIYF
TGTGCCAGCAGCTCGGGGACAGGGCCTGGAAACACCATATATTTT
>TRBJ1-1|-|TRBV6-5|-
CASRAGSGFTEAFF
TGTGCCAGCAGGGCGGGGTCTGGGTTCACTGAAGCTTTCTTT
>TRBJ2-3|-|TRBV10-3|-
CAALQPGASTDTQYF
TGTGCCGCCCTCCAGCCGGGAGCGAGCACAGATACGCAGTATTTT
>TRBJ2-7|TRBD2|TRBV9|-
CASSPQLAVSSYEQYF
TGTGCCAGCAGCCCACAACTAGCGGTGAGCTCCTACGAGCAGTACTTC
>TRBJ1-2|TRBD1|TRBV19|-
CASSMDRRGYGYTF
TGTGCCAGTAGTATGGACAGGCGGGGCTATGGCTACACCTTC
>TRBJ2-2|-|TRBV12-3/TRBV12-4|-
CASSFLGGGELFF
TGTGCCAGCAGTTTTCTAGGCGGGGGGGAGCTGTTTTTT
>TRBJ2-5|-|TRBV10-3|once
CAIRPGENQETQYF
TGTGCCATCAGGCCGGGAGAGAACCAAGAGACCCAGTACTTC
>TRBJ1-1|-|TRBV3-1/TRBV3-2|once
CASSQGTGTEAFF
TGTGCCAGCAGCCAAGGTACAGGCACTGAAGCTTTCTTT
>TRBJ1-4|TRBD1|TRBV3-1/TRBV3-2|-
CASSHTRDRGEKLFF
TGTGCCAGCAGCCACACCCGGGACAGGGGGGAAAAACTGTTTTTT
>TRBJ2-2|-|TRBV10-3|once
CAISGPGAGETGELFF
TGTGCCATCAGTGGGCCAGGGGCCGGGGAAACCGGGGAGCTGTTTTTT
>TRBJ2-1|TRBD2|TRBV3-1/TRBV3-2|few
CASRQGLAGVYNEQFF
TGTGCCAGCAGGCAGGGACTAGCGGGAGTGTACAATGAGCAGTTCTTC
>TRBJ2-5|-|TRBV19|once
CASSTGDKETQYF
TGTGCCAGTAGTACGGGGGATAAAGAGACCCAGTACTTC
>TRBJ1-6|-|TRBV7-6|-
CASSPRGGLGNSPLHF
TGTGCCAGCAGCCCCCGAGGCGGGCTGGGTAATTCACCCCTCCACTTT
>TRBJ1-1|TRBD1|TRBV12-3/TRBV12-4|-
CATGGVTEAFF
TGTGCCACAGGGGGCGTTACTGAAGCTTTCTTT
>TRBJ2-5|-|TRBV10-3|-
CAISEPMGRGTQYF
TGTGCCATCAGTGAGCCCATGGGAAGGGGGACCCAGTACTTC
>TRBJ2-2|-|TRBV2|-
CASSEFGPRKGTGELFF
TGTGCCAGCAGTGAATTCGGCCCCAGGAAGGGGACCGGGGAGCTGTTTTTT
>TRBJ1-4|-|TRBV6-5|-
CASSWGGGEKLFF
TGTGCCAGCAGTTGGGGGGGAGGCGAAAAACTGTTTTTT
>TRBJ2-2|-|TRBV4-1|-
CASTRGFGGSLSGELFF
TGCGCCAGCACCCGAGGGTTTGGGGGGAGTTTGTCCGGGGAGCTGTTTTTT
>TRBJ2-5|TRBD2|TRBV5-1|-
CASSFGGSRGETQYF
TGCGCCAGCAGCTTCGGCGGGAGTCGAGGAGAGACCCAGTACTTC
>TRBJ1-6|TRBD1|TRBV7-2|-
CASSLDPGQGSSYNSPLHF
TGTGCCAGCAGCTTAGACCCCGGACAGGGTAGCTCCTATAATTCACCCCTCCACTTT
>TRBJ2-7|-|TRBV19|-
CASSIVGLPVPHEQYF
TGTGCCAGTAGTATAGTCGGACTCCCTGTCCCCCACGAGCAGTACTTC
>TRBJ1-1|TRBD1|TRBV5-4|-
CASSKRDRGNTEAFF
TGTGCCAGCAGCAAACGGGACAGGGGGAACACTGAAGCTTTCTTT
>TRBJ1-2|TRBD1|TRBV7-3|-
CASSPGTGMHGYTF
TGTGCCAGCAGCCCGGGGACAGGGATGCATGGCTACACCTTC
>TRBJ2-6|-|TRBV18|once
CASSPRLGSSSSGANVLTF
TGTGCCAGCTCACCACGGCTGGGCAGTTCCTCCTCTGGGGCCAACGTCCTGACTTTC
>TRBJ1-4|-|TRBV7-2|-
CASSRGTGNEKLFF
TGTGCCAGCAGCCGCGGGACTGGAAATGAAAAACTGTTTTTT
>TRBJ2-5|TRBD2|TRBV5-1|-
CASSPKTSGPQETQYF
TGCGCCAGCAGCCCGAAAACTAGCGGGCCTCAAGAGACCCAGTACTTC
>TRBJ2-7|TRBD2|TRBV6-2/TRBV6-3|few
CASTPGLRTSGPTYEQYF
TGTGCCAGCACCCCCGGACTGAGGACTAGCGGTCCTACCTACGAGCAGTACTTC
>TRBJ2-7|-|TRBV6-2/TRBV6-3|few
CASSWGGPMTYEQYF
TGTGCCAGCAGTTGGGGCGGACCTATGACCTACGAGCAGTACTTC
>TRBJ2-1|-|TRBV4-1|-
CASSQVPSQYNEQFF
TGCGCCAGCAGCCAAGTCCCTAGCCAGTACAATGAGCAGTTCTTC
>TRBJ2-5|-|TRBV15|-
CATSRDFGETQYF
TGTGCCACCAGCAGAGATTTCGGAGAGACCCAGTACTTC
>TRBJ2-2|TRBD2|TRBV5-4|-
CASSPEGLAGANTGELFF
TGTGCCAGCAGCCCAGAAGGACTAGCGGGGGCGAACACCGGGGAGCTGTTTTTT
>TRBJ1-2|-|TRBV4-1|-
CASSEENHYGYTF
TGCGCCAGCAGTGAGGAAAACCACTATGGCTACACCTTC
>TRBJ2-3|-|TRBV4-3|-
CASSPRASGTDTQYF
TGCGCCAGCAGCCCCCGGGCTAGCGGCACAGATACGCAGTATTTT
>TRBJ1-2|TRBD1|TRBV24-1|-
CATTWGGTGVYGYTF
TGTGCCACCACCTGGGGAGGGACAGGGGTCTATGGCTACACCTTC
>TRBJ1-5|TRBD1|TRBV12-3/TRBV12-4|-
CASSPPGTGGQHF
TGTGCCAGCAGTCCCCCTGGGACAGGGGGCCAGCATTTT
>TRBJ1-1|-|TRBV30|-
CAWSPTDSPEAFF
TGTGCCTGGAGCCCGACAGACAGCCCTGAAGCTTTCTTT
>TRBJ2-1|-|TRBV7-2|-
CASSPLLGFNEQFF
TGTGCCAGCAGCCCCCTTCTAGGTTTCAATGAGCAGTTCTTC
>TRBJ1-1|-|TRBV4-3|-
CASSQGTGLNTEAFF
TGCGCCAGCAGCCAAGGAACAGGATTGAACACTGAAGCTTTCTTT
>TRBJ1-5|-|TRBV7-9|-
CASSFGGAAQPQHF
TGTGCCAGCAGCTTCGGAGGGGCGGCTCAGCCCCAGCATTTT
>TRBJ2-1|TRBD2|TRBV4-2|once
CASSQDPGTSGRAYNEQFF
TGTGCCAGCAGCCAAGACCCCGGGACTAGCGGGAGGGCGTACAATGAGCAGTTCTTC
>TRBJ1-2|-|TRBV3-1/TRBV3-2|-
CASSQEGGVPGGYTF
TGTGCCAGCAGCCAAGAGGGCGGGGTTCCTGGTGGCTACACCTTC
>TRBJ1-2|-|TRBV4-3|-
CASTPGLSTYGYTF
TGCGCCAGCACACCTGGGCTATCAACCTATGGCTACACCTTC
>TRBJ2-5|-|TRBV6-2/TRBV6-3|once
CASSWGRPGETQYF
TGTGCCAGCAGTTGGGGGAGGCCGGGGGAGACCCAGTACTTC